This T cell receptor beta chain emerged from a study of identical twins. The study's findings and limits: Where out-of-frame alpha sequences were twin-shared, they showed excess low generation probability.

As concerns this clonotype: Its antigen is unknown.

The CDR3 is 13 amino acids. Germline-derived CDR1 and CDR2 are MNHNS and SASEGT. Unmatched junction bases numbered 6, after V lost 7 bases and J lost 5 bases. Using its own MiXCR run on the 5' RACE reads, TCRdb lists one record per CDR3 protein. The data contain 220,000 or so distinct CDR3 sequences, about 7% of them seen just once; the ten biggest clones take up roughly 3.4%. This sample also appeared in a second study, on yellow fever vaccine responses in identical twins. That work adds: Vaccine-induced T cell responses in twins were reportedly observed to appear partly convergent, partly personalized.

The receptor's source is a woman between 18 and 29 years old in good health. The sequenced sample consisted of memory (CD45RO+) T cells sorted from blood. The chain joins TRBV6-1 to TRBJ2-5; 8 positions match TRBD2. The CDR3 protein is CASNVAGLETQYF. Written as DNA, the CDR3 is TGTGCCAGCAACGTAGCGGGACTGGAGACCCAGTACTTC.